Below are 5 T cell receptor beta chains sequenced from a single sample in a study of monozygotic twins with inflammatory bowel disease (dated by TCRdb to 2018 to 2020). Library generation was performed with 5' RACE. Sequencing relied on an Illumina HiSeq 2500. After reprocessing by TCRdb, each CDR3 protein sequence is one entry, and no DNA is given. This sample's clone table shows approximately 40,000 distinct CDR3 sequences. The ten largest clones represent about 5% of the sample. Sample: blood. These receptors were obtained from a human donor with ulcerative colitis or Crohn's disease, or a healthy co-twin of an affected twin (not recorded which).

The rearrangement joins TRBV28 to TRBJ1-6; as DNA is missing, the TRBD1 call by TCRdb cannot be tested. In germline, CDR1 is MDHEN, CDR2 SYDVKM. This CDR3 is 15 amino acids long. The CDR3 is CASSSPGGYNSPLHF.

The chain couples TRBV12-3 or TRBV12-4 to TRBJ1-5. The CDR3 length is 15 residues. The CDR3: CASSLVGEGNQPQHF.

The chain recombines TRBV27 with TRBJ1-2; TCRdb's assignment of TRBD1 cannot be checked, as there is no DNA. The CDR3 runs 15 residues. CDR1 is MNHEY and CDR2 is SMNVEV in the germline V gene (reference sequence). The CDR3 loop is CATREIGTENYGYTF.

The chain combines TRBV28 with TRBJ1-1. Germline V gives CDR1 MDHEN, CDR2 SYDVKM. The CDR3 runs 14 residues. CDR3 in amino acids: CASGRGLWNTEAFF.

CDR3 sequence: CASSLLGGGLDEQFF. The V call is TRBV7-9, the J call TRBJ2-1; the D call from TCRdb, TRBD2, cannot be confirmed without DNA. This CDR3 region has 15 residues. Per germline, CDR1 SEHNR and CDR2 FQNEAQ (reference sequence).